This is a list of T cell receptor beta chains from one sample in a study of blood T cell repertoires in COVID-19. Method: immunoSEQ multiplex PCR; TCRdb's copy keeps in-frame clones and lacks some. This table holds 140,000 to 150,000 clones, roughly 87% found once. The sequenced material came from peripheral blood. These receptors were obtained from a man in his 70s with acute or convalescent COVID-19. Each CDR3 is given with its conserved first and last residue. Fields, in order: D gene, J gene, V gene, clone size, CDR3 DNA, CDR3 protein. The D gene is left open where the match is weak. A row's size may be missing; if present it is once, few, many or a size class.

D gene: .; J gene: TRBJ1-5; V gene: TRBV6-5; clone size: .; CDR3 DNA: TGTGCCAGCAGTTCCACCCTAGCCAATCAGCCCCAGCATTTT; CDR3 protein: CASSSTLANQPQHF
D gene: .; J gene: TRBJ1-3; V gene: TRBV3-1/TRBV3-2; clone size: once; CDR3 DNA: TGTGCCAGCAGCCGTCAGGGGTTTGGAAACACCATATATTTT; CDR3 protein: CASSRQGFGNTIYF
D gene: .; J gene: TRBJ2-7; V gene: TRBV28; clone size: .; CDR3 DNA: TGTGCCAGCAGGCCCGACATGTACGAGCAGTACTTC; CDR3 protein: CASRPDMYEQYF
D gene: TRBD2; J gene: TRBJ2-1; V gene: TRBV18; clone size: .; CDR3 DNA: TGTGCCAGCTCACCAATGGGACTAGCGGGAGAAACCGAGCAGTTCTTC; CDR3 protein: CASSPMGLAGETEQFF
D gene: .; J gene: TRBJ1-1; V gene: TRBV19; clone size: .; CDR3 DNA: TGTGCCAGTAGTGGCCAAGGTCGGAAAGGAGGAGACACTGAAGCTTTCTTT; CDR3 protein: CASSGQGRKGGDTEAFF
D gene: TRBD1; J gene: TRBJ1-1; V gene: TRBV25-1; clone size: few; CDR3 DNA: TGTGCCAGCAAGAAGGGGGCGAACACTGAAGCTTTCTTT; CDR3 protein: CASKKGANTEAFF
D gene: TRBD1; J gene: TRBJ1-6; V gene: TRBV5-1; clone size: .; CDR3 DNA: TGCGCCAGCAGCAAGGGACAGGGAAATTCACCCCTCCACTTT; CDR3 protein: CASSKGQGNSPLHF
D gene: .; J gene: TRBJ1-4; V gene: TRBV9; clone size: .; CDR3 DNA: TGTGCCAGCAGCGTAGCCCCTCGGGGAGGTAGCGAAAAACTGTTTTTT; CDR3 protein: CASSVAPRGGSEKLFF
D gene: TRBD1; J gene: TRBJ2-1; V gene: TRBV30; clone size: .; CDR3 DNA: TGTGCCTTCGGGACAGCCTACAATGAGCAGTTCTTC; CDR3 protein: CAFGTAYNEQFF
D gene: .; J gene: TRBJ1-1; V gene: TRBV6-5; clone size: .; CDR3 DNA: TGTGCCAGCAGTCGTACAGGGTTGAACACTGAAGCTTTCTTT; CDR3 protein: CASSRTGLNTEAFF
D gene: TRBD1; J gene: TRBJ1-2; V gene: TRBV2; clone size: .; CDR3 DNA: TGTGCCAGCAGTTCAACAGGGGTGCGAAACTATGGCTACACCTTC; CDR3 protein: CASSSTGVRNYGYTF
D gene: .; J gene: TRBJ1-5; V gene: TRBV7-7; clone size: .; CDR3 DNA: TGTGCCAGCAGCTTAGTAGGTCGCCAGGGGTCATATTTGGATTATAGCAATCAGCCCCAGCATTTT; CDR3 protein: CASSLVGRQGSYLDYSNQPQHF
D gene: TRBD2; J gene: TRBJ2-7; V gene: TRBV5-1; clone size: .; CDR3 DNA: TGCGCCAGCAGCTTGGTAGGACTAGATCCCGAGCAGTACTTC; CDR3 protein: CASSLVGLDPEQYF
D gene: .; J gene: TRBJ2-7; V gene: TRBV5-1; clone size: .; CDR3 DNA: TGCGCCAGCAGCCTAGAAGATACCTACGAGCAGTACTTC; CDR3 protein: CASSLEDTYEQYF
D gene: TRBD1; J gene: TRBJ2-5; V gene: TRBV14; clone size: .; CDR3 DNA: TGTGCCAGCAGCCAGGGGACAGGGGGTTACCAAGAGACCCAGTACTTC; CDR3 protein: CASSQGTGGYQETQYF
D gene: TRBD1; J gene: TRBJ1-2; V gene: TRBV7-9; clone size: once; CDR3 DNA: TGTGCCAGCAGCCGGGACAGCCGATGGGGCTACACCTTC; CDR3 protein: CASSRDSRWGYTF
D gene: .; J gene: TRBJ2-2; V gene: TRBV28; clone size: .; CDR3 DNA: TGTGCCAGCAGCAAGACAAGGACCGGGGAGCTGTTTTTT; CDR3 protein: CASSKTRTGELFF
D gene: .; J gene: TRBJ1-2; V gene: TRBV5-1; clone size: .; CDR3 DNA: TGCGCCAGCAGCTTGGGCGTGGGGCAGGGGGGCTACACCTTC; CDR3 protein: CASSLGVGQGGYTF
D gene: .; J gene: TRBJ2-3; V gene: TRBV30; clone size: .; CDR3 DNA: TGTGCCTGGAGCAAGACTATCACAGATACGCAGTATTTT; CDR3 protein: CAWSKTITDTQYF
D gene: TRBD1; J gene: TRBJ1-2; V gene: TRBV2; clone size: few; CDR3 DNA: TGTGCCAGCAGGACTCCGACTAAAGGACAGGACTATGGCTACACCTTC; CDR3 protein: CASRTPTKGQDYGYTF
D gene: TRBD1; J gene: TRBJ2-1; V gene: TRBV24-1; clone size: .; CDR3 DNA: TGTGCCACCAGTGATCTTAGACAGGGGGTTAGCAATGAGCAGTTCTTC; CDR3 protein: CATSDLRQGVSNEQFF
D gene: TRBD2; J gene: TRBJ2-7; V gene: TRBV2; clone size: .; CDR3 DNA: TGTGCCAGCAGTGAAGCGACAGCGGGGGGGCGCGAGCAGTACTTC; CDR3 protein: CASSEATAGGREQYF
D gene: TRBD1; J gene: TRBJ2-7; V gene: TRBV24-1; clone size: few; CDR3 DNA: TGTGCCACCATAGAATCGGACAGGGGGGACGAGCAGTACTTC; CDR3 protein: CATIESDRGDEQYF
D gene: TRBD1; J gene: TRBJ2-1; V gene: TRBV24-1; clone size: .; CDR3 DNA: TGTGCCACCAGTGGATCCGGGACAGGGGAGTTCTTC; CDR3 protein: CATSGSGTGEFF
D gene: .; J gene: TRBJ1-1; V gene: TRBV30; clone size: .; CDR3 DNA: TGTGCCTGGAGCACGGGACAACCTCAAGCTTTCTTT; CDR3 protein: CAWSTGQPQAFF
D gene: .; J gene: TRBJ2-7; V gene: TRBV6-5; clone size: .; CDR3 DNA: TGTGCCAGCAGTTACAGGGCTCAGCGGACCTACGAGCAGTACTTC; CDR3 protein: CASSYRAQRTYEQYF
D gene: .; J gene: TRBJ2-1; V gene: TRBV11-2; clone size: .; CDR3 DNA: TGTGCCAGCAGGAAAGGGGATGCAGGATCCTACAATGAGCAGTTCTTC; CDR3 protein: CASRKGDAGSYNEQFF
D gene: .; J gene: TRBJ2-1; V gene: TRBV5-1; clone size: once; CDR3 DNA: TGCGCCAGCAGCTTGGGAAACACCTACAATGAGCAGTTCTTC; CDR3 protein: CASSLGNTYNEQFF
D gene: .; J gene: TRBJ2-1; V gene: TRBV20-1; clone size: .; CDR3 DNA: TGCAGTGCTTCCGGGGGTAGGGGGCAGTTCTTC; CDR3 protein: CSASGGRGQFF
D gene: .; J gene: TRBJ2-3; V gene: TRBV10-2; clone size: .; CDR3 DNA: TGCGCCAGCAGTGAGACGGGAGGCACAGATACGCAGTATTTT; CDR3 protein: CASSETGGTDTQYF
D gene: TRBD2; J gene: TRBJ2-1; V gene: TRBV6-5; clone size: .; CDR3 DNA: TGTGCCACCAGACTAGCGGGAGATGAGCAGTTCTTC; CDR3 protein: CATRLAGDEQFF
D gene: .; J gene: TRBJ2-3; V gene: TRBV5-1; clone size: .; CDR3 DNA: TGCGCCAGCAGGGGGACAACTAGCACAGATACGCAGTATTTT; CDR3 protein: CASRGTTSTDTQYF
D gene: .; J gene: TRBJ2-7; V gene: TRBV9; clone size: .; CDR3 DNA: TGTGCCAGCGGTCCATCGGCGGGGCACTACGGGCAGTACTTC; CDR3 protein: CASGPSAGHYGQYF
D gene: TRBD1; J gene: TRBJ1-1; V gene: TRBV5-1; clone size: .; CDR3 DNA: TGCGCCAGCAGCTTACAGGGGTCGGACATGAACACTGAAGCTTTCTTT; CDR3 protein: CASSLQGSDMNTEAFF
D gene: TRBD1; J gene: TRBJ1-2; V gene: TRBV6-1; clone size: .; CDR3 DNA: TGTGCCAGCAGTGAAGGGAGGGGGCTCGGCTACACCTTC; CDR3 protein: CASSEGRGLGYTF
D gene: .; J gene: TRBJ2-7; V gene: TRBV12-5; clone size: .; CDR3 DNA: TGTGCTAGTGGCCCAGGGACTTTTCCCTACGAGCAGTACTTC; CDR3 protein: CASGPGTFPYEQYF
D gene: .; J gene: TRBJ2-5; V gene: TRBV25-1; clone size: few; CDR3 DNA: TGTGCCAGCAGTGATAACCTCGGAGGACGGGGTCGAGAGACCCAGTACTTC; CDR3 protein: CASSDNLGGRGRETQYF
D gene: .; J gene: TRBJ2-3; V gene: TRBV6-4; clone size: .; CDR3 DNA: TGTGCCAGCAGTGACTCGGAGACAGCGCAGTATTTT; CDR3 protein: CASSDSETAQYF
D gene: .; J gene: TRBJ1-5; V gene: TRBV24-1; clone size: .; CDR3 DNA: TGTGCCACCAGGCCGACAGATAGCAATCAGCCCCAGCATTTT; CDR3 protein: CATRPTDSNQPQHF
D gene: TRBD1; J gene: TRBJ2-7; V gene: TRBV6-5; clone size: .; CDR3 DNA: TGTGCCAGCAGTTACTCCGGGACAGGGGGATACTACGAGCAGTACTTC; CDR3 protein: CASSYSGTGGYYEQYF
D gene: .; J gene: TRBJ2-5; V gene: TRBV3-1/TRBV3-2; clone size: .; CDR3 DNA: TGTGCCAGCAGCCCGGCGAATGGGCCAGGAGAGACCCAGTACTTC; CDR3 protein: CASSPANGPGETQYF
D gene: .; J gene: TRBJ2-2; V gene: TRBV12-3/TRBV12-4; clone size: .; CDR3 DNA: TGTGCCAGCAGTTCCCAGTCTGTCGGGGAGCTGTTTTTT; CDR3 protein: CASSSQSVGELFF
D gene: .; J gene: TRBJ2-3; V gene: TRBV1; clone size: .; CDR3 DNA: TGCACCAGCAGCCAAGATCTGGGGCACAGGTCGGTTCTTAGCACAGATACGCAGTATTTT; CDR3 protein: CTSSQDLGHRSVLSTDTQYF
D gene: TRBD1; J gene: TRBJ2-1; V gene: TRBV10-3; clone size: .; CDR3 DNA: TGTGCCATCAGTTTTACCGGGACAGGGGGGGATAATGAGCAGTTCTTC; CDR3 protein: CAISFTGTGGDNEQFF
D gene: TRBD2; J gene: TRBJ2-5; V gene: TRBV3-1/TRBV3-2; clone size: .; CDR3 DNA: TGTGCCAGCAGCCCCCGGGGAGCGGGGGGCCAAGAGACCCAGTACTTC; CDR3 protein: CASSPRGAGGQETQYF
D gene: .; J gene: TRBJ2-3; V gene: TRBV6-5; clone size: .; CDR3 DNA: TGTGCCAGCAGTTACTCCGGGGTACTCGGAGATACGCAGTATTTT; CDR3 protein: CASSYSGVLGDTQYF